The source of this T cell receptor beta chain is a study of T cells after yellow fever vaccination. CDR3 length: 12 residues. Trimming removed 7 bases from V and 4 bases from J, with 10 bases in between. This clonotype showed up just a few times. Its specificity is unknown. Study results and caveats: One caveat is that FACS-sorted repertoires could contain abundant clonotypes contaminating from the bulk population.

TCRdb re-analysed the 5' RACE reads in MiXCR, keeping a single row per CDR3 protein. The sample gives about 320,000 distinct CDR3 sequences, 6.8% of which show up once; roughly a sixth is in the top ten. This material consisted of PBMCs, taken about 41 days after the first yellow fever vaccination. This chain joins TRBV12-3 or TRBV12-4 and TRBJ1-1; unclear D gene. This clonotype originated in a man in his late teens or twenties who received the YFV17D yellow fever vaccine. CDR3 sequence reads: CASIRSGTEAFF. CDR3 bases: TGTGCCAGCATACGGTCGGGCACTGAAGCTTTCTTT.